This T cell receptor beta chain was identified in a study of T cell changes during pregnancy in multiple sclerosis (dated by TCRdb to about 2019). With respect to the entire study: The study looked at changes in the T cell repertoire across pregnancy in women with multiple sclerosis.

Library preparation was by the immunoSEQ multiplex PCR assay. As stored in TCRdb, this immuneACCESS dataset retains in-frame rearrangements with V and J assigned. A fraction of the clones does not appear; measured against another copy, unresolved V genes explain less than half of the discrepancy, and the remainder lacks a known reason. The sample table records 40,000 or so clones; 88% of these occur just once. Together, the top ten hold about 7% of the sample. About this clone: The target of this receptor is not known. There are no base qualities to consult, and no much larger clone falls within one base.

The CDR1 and CDR2 encoded by the germline V gene are SGHVS and FQNEAQ. Trimming removed 5 bases from V and 2 bases from J; the gene matches leave 14 bases unexplained. The CDR3 starts with the cysteine, ends with the phenylalanine, and has 18 residues. Only the CDR3 part of the read is kept: 54 bases, read in frame from the first base. The V and J genes are TRBV7-8 and TRBJ2-5, with 10 junctional bases fitting TRBD2. Sequenced here: CD8+ T cells from peripheral blood mononuclear cells, sampled in the third trimester of pregnancy. The clonotype was recovered from a female donor with multiple sclerosis, enrolled in a pregnancy study. In nucleotide form, the sequence is TGTGCCAGCAGCCACAAGCTAGCGGGGGCCTCTTCTCAAGAGACCCAGTACTTC. Its translation reads: CASSHKLAGASSQETQYF.